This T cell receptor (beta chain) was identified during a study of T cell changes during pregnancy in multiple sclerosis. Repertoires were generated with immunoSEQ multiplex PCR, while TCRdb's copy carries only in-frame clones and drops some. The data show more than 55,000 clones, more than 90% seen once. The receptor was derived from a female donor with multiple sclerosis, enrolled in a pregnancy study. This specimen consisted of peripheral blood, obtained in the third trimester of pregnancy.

The CDR3 is CASSAGALGTEAFF. The CDR3 DNA follows: TGTGCCAGTAGTGCAGGGGCCCTGGGCACTGAAGCTTTCTTT. The V and J genes are TRBV19 and TRBJ1-1; a weak D match, TRBD1 (6 bases). Between the trimmed V and J ends, which lost 5 bases and 4 bases, there was a span of 14 bases. Germline V gene sequence: CDR1 LNHDA, CDR2 SQIVND (reference sequence). The CDR3 covers 14 residues.